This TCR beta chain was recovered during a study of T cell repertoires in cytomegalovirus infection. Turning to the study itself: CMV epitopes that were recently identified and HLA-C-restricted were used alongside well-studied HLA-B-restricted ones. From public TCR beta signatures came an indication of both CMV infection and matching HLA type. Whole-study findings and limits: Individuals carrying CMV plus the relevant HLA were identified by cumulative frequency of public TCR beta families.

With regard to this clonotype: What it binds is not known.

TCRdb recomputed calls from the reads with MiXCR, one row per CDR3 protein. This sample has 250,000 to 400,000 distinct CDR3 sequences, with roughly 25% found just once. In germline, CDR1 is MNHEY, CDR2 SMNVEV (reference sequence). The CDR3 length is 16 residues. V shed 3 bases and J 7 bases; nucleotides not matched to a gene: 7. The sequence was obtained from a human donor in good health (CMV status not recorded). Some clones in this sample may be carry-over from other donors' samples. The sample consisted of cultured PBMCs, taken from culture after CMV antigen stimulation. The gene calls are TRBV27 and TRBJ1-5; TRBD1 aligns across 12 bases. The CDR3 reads CASSLGTGGAGQPQHF. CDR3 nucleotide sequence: TGTGCCAGCAGTTTGGGGACAGGGGGCGCGGGGCAGCCCCAGCATTTT.